The 9 T cell receptor beta chains below come from one sample, sequenced in a study of T-cell reconstitution after alpha-beta-depleted transplantation in children. Unique molecular identifiers tagged the TCRbeta library. TCRdb ran MiXCR on the PCR reads and lists one entry per CDR3 protein. The sample yields more than 150,000 distinct CDR3 sequences, about 15% seen once. Sample: PBMCs from the stem cell graft donor, taken from the stem cell graft. These receptors all stem from a human donor who donated a stem cell graft to a child with acute lymphoblastic leukemia.

This clonotype was detected only a few times. The rearrangement uses TRBV6-8 and TRBJ2-5; D not certain. CDR1 and CDR2 from the germline V gene are MNHGY and SAAAGT. Trimming cost V 6 bases and J 5 bases, with 19 bases left between them. CDR3 length: 15 amino acids. The DNA of the CDR3 is TGTGCCAGCAGCTCCGGAAGACGATGCCGGGAGACCCAGTACTTC. Its translation is CASSSGRRCRETQYF.

This clonotype was detected many times. V usage is TRBV20-1 and J usage is TRBJ2-3; D remains ambiguous. The CDR3 runs 12 residues. Trimming took 3 bases from V and 6 from J, leaving 10 bases between them. Germline V gives CDR1 DFQATT, CDR2 SNEGSKA (reference sequence). CDR3 protein: CSARDWKDTQYF. The CDR3 coding sequence is TGCAGTGCTAGGGATTGGAAGGATACGCAGTATTTT.

The chain is built from TRBV12-2 and TRBJ2-1; TRBD1 is taken as the D call from the table, unchecked against the DNA. TRBV12-2 is assigned pseudogene status. This CDR3 is 12 amino acids long. The DNA for the CDR3 is TGTGCAAGTCGCGGACAGGGAAATGAGCAGTTCTTC. This translates into CASRGQGNEQFF.

J is TRBJ2-1 and V is TRBV19, with 9 bases fitting TRBD2. V dropped 3 bases and J dropped 5; count of bases not matched to a gene: 8. The CDR3 totals 16 residues. CDR1 is LNHDA, CDR2 SQIVND, per germline (reference sequence). The CDR3, as DNA: TGTGCCAGTAGTATCATGGCGGGAGGGCCAGACAATGAGCAGTTCTTC. As protein: CASSIMAGGPDNEQFF.

This clonotype occurred many times. The chain employs TRBV29-1 and TRBJ2-5; TRBD1 might be the D (5 bases). Trimming removed 6 bases from V and 2 bases from J, with 13 bases in between. This CDR3 comprises 13 residues. The V gene's germline CDR1 is SQVTM and CDR2 ANQGSEA. The CDR3 region has the DNA TGCAGCGTGCCCAGGGCTCCTCAAGAGACCCAGTACTTC. It specifies CSVPRAPQETQYF. Based on the CDR3 plus reference TRBV29-1 and TRBJ2-5, the full variable domain is SAVISQKPSRDICQRGTSLTIQCQVDSQVTMMFWYRQQPGQSLTLIATANQGSEATYESGFVIDKFPISRPNLTFSTLTVSNMSPEDSSIYLCSVPRAPQETQYFGPGTRLLVL.

There are many counts of this clonotype. V and J are TRBV20-1 and TRBJ2-2, with a tentative D call TRBD2 (5 bases). This CDR3 comprises 12 residues. V lost 3 bases and J lost 3, with 5 bases in between. Per germline, CDR1 DFQATT and CDR2 SNEGSKA (reference sequence). In nucleotides, the CDR3 is TGCAGTGCTAGCGGGGACACCGGGGAGCTGTTTTTT. It specifies CSASGDTGELFF.

This clonotype has ten or more counts. This rearrangement joins TRBV19 to TRBJ1-5, with a possible D match to TRBD1 (6 bases). The CDR3 is made up of 14 amino acids. The V gene's germline CDR1 is LNHDA and CDR2 SQIVND (reference sequence). V gave up 4 bases and J gave up 9 bases, with 16 bases separating them. CDR3 region: CASSTSTGIGPQHF. CDR3 DNA: TGTGCCAGTAGTACATCCACAGGGATAGGGCCCCAGCATTTT.

This clonotype has a count of ten or more. V gene TRBV5-4 combines with J gene TRBJ2-7; D is perhaps TRBD1 or TRBD2 (5 bases each). Looked up from germline, CDR1 is SGHNT and CDR2 is YYREEE (reference sequence). The length of the CDR3 is 15 residues. V was cut by 0 bases and J by 3 bases, with 13 bases left in between. The CDR3 loop is CASSLDRGVGYEQYF. The CDR3 DNA sequence: TGTGCCAGCAGCTTGGATCGAGGGGTGGGCTACGAGCAGTACTTC.

At least ten counts were recorded for this clonotype. The V gene is TRBV9, the J gene TRBJ2-1; 15 bases align to TRBD2. The V gene's germline CDR1 is SGDLS and CDR2 YYNGEE. The length of the CDR3 is 17 residues. The trim removed 4 bases at V and 9 bases at J, leaving 11 bases unmatched. CDR3 sequence: CASSPGGLAGGPGEQFF. CDR3 DNA sequence: TGTGCCAGCAGCCCCGGCGGACTAGCGGGAGGGCCAGGTGAGCAGTTCTTC.